Detailed here is one T cell receptor (beta chain). Its matching antigen is unknown. BIOMED2 TRB-A/B primer pools were used in multiplex TRB PCR. From the multiplex PCR reads, TCRdb called clonotypes with MiXCR, one entry per CDR3 protein. The sample includes some 2,100 distinct CDR3 sequences, 27% of them seen just once. The data belong to a study of T and B cells in COVID-19 patients. Study-level points and caveats: CD4+, regulatory T cell, CD8+ and sorted SARS-CoV-2-responsive or tetramer+ T cells were not yet sequenced.

Germline loops: CDR1 MNHEY, CDR2 SVGEGT. After removal of 3 bases from V and 9 bases from J, the junction contained 5 bases not matched to a gene. CDR3 size: 14 residues. From blood, about 250-500 ng of genomic DNA served as TRB template. The chain recombines TRBV6-2 or TRBV6-3 with TRBJ1-5; 10 positions match TRBD1. The sequenced sample consisted of blood. This clonotype was sampled from a human donor with active COVID-19. CDR3 nucleotides: TGTGCCAGCAGTTATGGGACAGGGGTAATGCCCCAGCATTTT. Translation: CASSYGTGVMPQHF.